This T cell receptor (beta chain) emerged from a study of OX40 agonist ivuxolimab in advanced cancers. The overall study: Cancers in dose escalation were hepatocellular, melanoma, renal cell and head and neck.

Assay: immunoSEQ multiplex PCR; the TCRdb copy retains only in-frame clones and omits some. This table holds some 41,000 clones, around 83% found once. This clone appeared once. Baseline, cycle 4 day 1, and cycle 7 day 1 were the blood sampling points. This specimen was CD4+ or CD8+ T cells sorted from blood, taken in a trial of the OX40 agonist ivuxolimab. The receptor was derived from an adult with an advanced solid tumor such as melanoma, head and neck, liver or kidney cancer.

Here the CDR3 reads CASSTLQGWYNEQFF. The CDR3 bases are TGTGCCAGTAGTACCCTACAGGGATGGTACAATGAGCAGTTCTTC. The rearrangement links TRBV19 to TRBJ2-1; perhaps TRBD1 as D (6 bases). The V end was cut by 4 bases, the J end by 4 bases, with 14 bases between. CDR1 and CDR2 from the germline V gene are LNHDA and SQIVND (reference sequence). The length of the CDR3 is 15 residues.